The rows below give T cell receptor beta chains drawn from one sample of a study of cytomegalovirus exposure and HLA in healthy donors. Here immunoSEQ multiplex PCR was the method, and the copy in TCRdb shows in-frame clones only, minus some. The data contain 150,000 or so clones, approximately 90% of them singletons. Input material: PBMCs. The receptors come from a woman aged 30 to 39 in good health and CMV-seropositive. Both conserved end residues are part of each CDR3. The order of the fields is V gene, D gene, J gene, clone size, CDR3 protein, CDR3 DNA. A D gene is named only where the DNA matches it firmly. Size values are once, few and many counts, or a class for expanded clones, and some rows have none.

V: TRBV4-2
D: TRBD2
J: TRBJ2-5
size: once
CDR3: CASSQDRAGHQETQYF
DNA: TGTGCCAGCAGCCAAGATCGAGCGGGGCACCAAGAGACCCAGTACTTC

V: TRBV6-1
D: TRBD2
J: TRBJ2-7
size: NA
CDR3: CASSELAGVTGSYEQYF
DNA: TGTGCCAGCAGTGAACTAGCGGGAGTTACCGGCTCCTACGAGCAGTACTTC

V: TRBV7-2
D: TRBD2
J: TRBJ2-2
size: NA
CDR3: CASSFGTTSGGELFF
DNA: TGTGCCAGCAGCTTCGGGACTACATCGGGCGGGGAGCTGTTTTTT

V: TRBV4-2
D: TRBD1
J: TRBJ1-2
size: few
CDR3: CASSQETGGSYGYTF
DNA: TGTGCCAGCAGCCAAGAGACAGGGGGATCGTATGGCTACACCTTC

V: TRBV30
D: NA
J: TRBJ1-6
size: NA
CDR3: CAWSVSGAGGNSPLHF
DNA: TGTGCCTGGAGTGTAAGCGGGGCCGGGGGGAATTCACCCCTCCACTTT

V: TRBV27
D: NA
J: TRBJ1-1
size: NA
CDR3: CASNKPGGNTEAFF
DNA: TGTGCCAGCAATAAACCCGGGGGAAACACTGAAGCTTTCTTT

V: TRBV2
D: TRBD2
J: TRBJ2-1
size: NA
CDR3: CASTGLAGTYNEQFF
DNA: TGTGCCAGCACCGGACTAGCGGGAACCTACAATGAGCAGTTCTTC

V: TRBV7-9
D: TRBD2
J: TRBJ2-3
size: NA
CDR3: CASSSGTSGIASTDTQYF
DNA: TGTGCCAGCAGCTCCGGGACTAGCGGGATAGCGAGCACAGATACGCAGTATTTT

V: TRBV5-1
D: NA
J: TRBJ2-7
size: NA
CDR3: CASSHGSGYEQYF
DNA: TGCGCCAGCAGCCACGGGTCGGGTTACGAGCAGTACTTC

V: TRBV29-1
D: NA
J: TRBJ1-1
size: NA
CDR3: CSVTGTSNTEAFF
DNA: TGCAGCGTGACCGGGACATCGAACACTGAAGCTTTCTTT

V: TRBV5-1
D: TRBD1
J: TRBJ1-4
size: once
CDR3: CASQTGSNEKLFF
DNA: TGCGCCAGCCAGACAGGGAGTAATGAAAAACTGTTTTTT

V: TRBV9
D: TRBD2
J: TRBJ2-1
size: once
CDR3: CASSVDAGLGENEQFF
DNA: TGTGCCAGCAGCGTAGATGCCGGACTAGGGGAGAATGAGCAGTTCTTC

V: TRBV19
D: NA
J: TRBJ1-5
size: NA
CDR3: CASSRQAGYYSNQPQHF
DNA: TGTGCCAGTAGCCGACAGGCAGGGTATTATAGCAATCAGCCCCAGCATTTT

V: TRBV2
D: NA
J: TRBJ2-3
size: NA
CDR3: CASSGPGGGADTQYF
DNA: TGTGCCAGCAGTGGACCAGGCGGGGGCGCAGATACGCAGTATTTT

V: TRBV5-1
D: NA
J: TRBJ2-7
size: NA
CDR3: CASSLGHGASYEQYF
DNA: TGCGCCAGCAGCTTGGGACATGGGGCCTCCTACGAGCAGTACTTC

V: TRBV19
D: NA
J: TRBJ2-3
size: NA
CDR3: CASSMAGFSTDTQYF
DNA: TGTGCCAGTAGTATGGCCGGGTTTAGCACAGATACGCAGTATTTT

V: TRBV7-8
D: TRBD1
J: TRBJ1-4
size: NA
CDR3: CASSPRGTGANEKLFF
DNA: TGTGCCAGCAGCCCCCGTGGGACAGGTGCGAATGAAAAACTGTTTTTT

V: TRBV18
D: TRBD1
J: TRBJ2-1
size: NA
CDR3: CASSLPGQGATYNEQFF
DNA: TGTGCCAGCTCACTGCCGGGACAGGGGGCGACCTACAATGAGCAGTTCTTC

V: TRBV15
D: TRBD1
J: TRBJ1-2
size: NA
CDR3: CATSRDLGQGNGYTF
DNA: TGTGCCACCAGCAGAGATCTGGGACAGGGTAATGGCTACACCTTC

V: TRBV5-1
D: NA
J: TRBJ2-4
size: NA
CDR3: CASSLGSLGLNIQYF
DNA: TGCGCCAGCAGCTTGGGGTCCCTGGGACTAAACATTCAGTACTTC

V: TRBV23-1
D: NA
J: TRBJ1-6
size: NA
CDR3: CASSRNRFGNSPLHF
DNA: TGCGCCAGCAGTCGCAACCGGTTCGGGAATTCACCCCTCCACTTT

V: TRBV7-2
D: TRBD1
J: TRBJ1-1
size: NA
CDR3: CASSSNRGRTEAFF
DNA: TGTGCCAGCAGCTCGAACAGGGGGCGTACTGAAGCTTTCTTT

V: TRBV2
D: TRBD1
J: TRBJ1-5
size: once
CDR3: CASRTGGQPQHF
DNA: TGTGCCAGCAGGACAGGGGGACAGCCCCAGCATTTT

V: TRBV6-4
D: NA
J: TRBJ1-6
size: NA
CDR3: CASSDTQNSPLHF
DNA: TGTGCCAGCAGTGACACCCAGAATTCACCCCTCCACTTT

V: TRBV9
D: TRBD2
J: TRBJ2-2
size: NA
CDR3: CASSAVQRGNTGELFF
DNA: TGTGCCAGCAGCGCCGTTCAGCGGGGGAACACCGGGGAGCTGTTTTTT

V: TRBV5-6
D: TRBD2
J: TRBJ2-7
size: NA
CDR3: CASSSGTSYEQYF
DNA: TGTGCCAGCAGCTCTGGGACTAGCTACGAGCAGTACTTC

V: TRBV27
D: TRBD2
J: TRBJ2-1
size: NA
CDR3: CASSTNPSGVFYNEQFF
DNA: TGTGCCAGCAGTACGAACCCTAGCGGCGTATTTTACAATGAGCAGTTCTTC

V: TRBV6-1
D: NA
J: TRBJ2-7
size: NA
CDR3: CASSEGRRGFEQYF
DNA: TGTGCCAGCAGTGAGGGTCGTAGGGGCTTCGAGCAGTACTTC

V: TRBV6-5
D: NA
J: TRBJ2-5
size: NA
CDR3: CAGGERSAQYF
DNA: TGTGCCGGAGGGGAGCGCTCGGCCCAGTACTTC